This T cell receptor beta chain was captured by sequencing in a study of neurological immune-mediated disorders (dated by TCRdb to about 2019). Study-level background: Of the 35 or so multiple sclerosis patients, about 30 had relapsing-remitting MS and 3 had secondary progressive MS. Peripheral blood TCR-beta repertoires from patients with HTLV-I-associated myelopathy (HAM/TSP), patients with multiple sclerosis, and healthy controls were compared in the study using UMI-based sequencing. Longitudinal samples, technical triplicates and paired sorted CD4+ and CD8+ T-cell subsets, alongside PBMC samples, were included among the approximately 98 TCR-beta libraries. The cohort comprised approximately 67 subjects: 15 or so HAM/TSP patients, some 35 multiple sclerosis patients and about 20 healthy controls. The investigation overall reported the following: Phylogenetic analysis grouped repertoires from 18 of 34 MS patients into a cluster of related CDR3 sequences, suggesting a possible repertoire-level signature. The MS cluster was not associated with any clinical or MRI features, and the authors stated that larger cohorts are needed. TCR clonal expansion was highest in HAM/TSP patients and lowest in MS patients, with MS patients falling below even healthy controls. Across subjects, expanded clones never shared an identical CDR3 amino acid sequence, which suggests that the TCR-beta repertoires in every group were private.

Ten or more counts support this clonotype. It has no known antigen specificity. No base qualities exist here, and no much larger clone lies one base off it. Unsorted PBMC libraries were generated from 2 million PBMCs stored in RNAlater at -80 °C until RNA extraction. Multiple sclerosis patients were enrolled in a US clinical protocol evaluating disease progression by magnetic resonance imaging. PBMCs were separated from peripheral blood using Ficoll-Hypaque density gradient centrifugation and then cryopreserved in liquid nitrogen. cDNA synthesis used template-switch 5'RACE with a primer carrying a 10-nucleotide random unique molecular identifier tagging each TCR transcript. Every sequencing run yielded over 190 million TCR-beta sequences covering 15-18 subjects. The RNeasy kit was used to extract total RNA. TCR-beta VDJ regions were amplified with primers for the TCR constant region and the 5'RACE anchor, using the KAPA Real-time Library Amplification kit. Sample indexes and Illumina adaptors were added in a first PCR, after which library yield was increased in a second PCR. After Ampure bead purification, the roughly 650 bp TCR product was size-selected on a 2% E-gel SizeSelection system. Before pooling, library quality was assessed on a Bioanalyzer, concentration was determined with Qubit, and library quantification was performed with the Kapa Library Quantification kit. Libraries were sequenced paired-end 2 x 150 bp on an Illumina HiSeq 2500. To increase sequence diversity, about 23-30% phiX was spiked into each library pool. Per the authors' processing: Quality-filtered reads were processed with the UMI-based MiGEC pipeline, which removed over 75% of raw TCR sequences during error correction. VDJ genes were aligned to IMGT germline references, and clonotypes were defined by unique CDR3 amino acid sequence plus V-J genes. Clonal expansion, Shannon diversity, and CDR3 relatedness (CalcPairwiseDistances, ClusterSamples) were evaluated with VDJtools, and phylogenetic trees were built with CLCbio workbench. Clones with at least 8 unique UMIs were defined as expanded, with this threshold being based on coefficient-of-variation modelling across technical triplicates. TCRdb trimmed the raw reads at Q25, called clones with MiXCR and kept productive beta chains. Every CDR3 protein is listed once, alongside the most common genes and DNA of its rows. The V and J calls were determined by TCRdb, not by the authors. This sample has about 55,000 distinct CDR3 sequences in its table, and about 3.5% of those were observed once. The ten most abundant clones make up approximately 1.6% of the sample.

The CDR3 spans 14 residues, from the cysteine through the phenylalanine. Only the CDR3 part of the read is kept: 42 bases, read in frame from the first base. V is pruned by 3 bases and J by 7 bases, leaving 5 bases of the junction without a gene match. The chain is made from TRBV12-3 or TRBV12-4 and TRBJ1-5; 8 middle bases align to TRBD1. The source is a man aged 25 to 40 with multiple sclerosis. The sample was PBMCs. The nucleotides are TGTGCCAGCAGTTTCACAGGGGGAAACCAGCCCCAGCATTTT. This codes for CASSFTGGNQPQHF.